A selection of T cell receptor beta chains follows, all from one sample in a study of cytomegalovirus exposure and HLA in healthy donors. The repertoire was sequenced with immunoSEQ multiplex PCR; TCRdb's copy has only in-frame clones and lacks some. The sample has 160,000 or so clones, roughly 80% seen once. The specimen was PBMCs. The receptors come from a male donor in good health and CMV-seropositive. Both conserved end residues are part of each CDR3. A D gene is named only where the DNA matches it firmly. Clone size is not always given. Where it is, it says once, few, many or a class for expanded clones.

NA	16	TRBD1	TRBV5-3	TRBJ2-7	TGTGCCAGAAGCGGGGTCTGGGACAGGAGATCCTACGAGCAGTACTTC	CARSGVWDRRSYEQYF
NA	15	TRBD1	TRBV30	TRBJ1-1	TGTGCCTGGAGTCATAAACAGGGGATGGACACTGAAGCTTTCTTT	CAWSHKQGMDTEAFF
few	15	NA	TRBV19	TRBJ2-1	TGTGCCAGTAGTATTTCAGGCCTGTCTTACAATGAGCAGTTCTTC	CASSISGLSYNEQFF
few	11	NA	TRBV7-9	TRBJ1-6	TGTGCCAGCAGCACGGCGGGACCCCTCCACTTT	CASSTAGPLHF
NA	14	NA	TRBV25-1	TRBJ1-3	TGTGCCAGCAGTGAAGAAAGGACAGGAAACACCATATATTTT	CASSEERTGNTIYF
NA	17	TRBD1	TRBV10-3	TRBJ2-3	TGTGCCATCAGTGAATGGACAGGGCCCCTTAGCACAGATACGCAGTATTTT	CAISEWTGPLSTDTQYF
NA	16	NA	TRBV15	TRBJ2-1	TGTGCCACCAGCGGGGCCGAGGCGCGGTCCTACAATGAGCAGTTCTTC	CATSGAEARSYNEQFF
NA	12	TRBD2	TRBV7-9	TRBJ2-5	TGTGCCAGCACCTGGGGGGGTGAGACCCAGTACTTC	CASTWGGETQYF
few	14	NA	TRBV14	TRBJ2-7	TGTGCCAGCAGCCCCCGCGCAGGATCCTACGAGCAGTACTTC	CASSPRAGSYEQYF
NA	16	NA	TRBV7-9	TRBJ2-2	TGTGCCAGCTCCCACAGGGCCGTCGCGAACACCGGGGAGCTGTTTTTT	CASSHRAVANTGELFF
NA	14	NA	TRBV15	TRBJ2-3	TGTGCCACCAGCAGAGCGGGGAGCACAGATACGCAGTATTTT	CATSRAGSTDTQYF
NA	13	TRBD1	TRBV29-1	TRBJ2-7	TGCAGCGTGAGACAGGGTATCTCCTACGAGCAGTACTTC	CSVRQGISYEQYF
NA	15	TRBD2	TRBV2	TRBJ2-7	TGTGCCAGCAGTAAAGCGGGGGCGAGCTCCTACGAGCAGTACTTC	CASSKAGASSYEQYF
few	15	NA	TRBV7-9	TRBJ1-3	TGTGCCAGCACCTTCCCGGGGGGGCAAGGAAACACCATATATTTT	CASTFPGGQGNTIYF
few	15	NA	TRBV19	TRBJ2-1	TGTGCCAGTAGTATTAGAGGTGCAGGGAACAATGAGCAGTTCTTC	CASSIRGAGNNEQFF
NA	16	NA	TRBV7-9	TRBJ1-6	TGTGCCAGCAGGTTAGCGGGGGGATCCTATAATTCACCCCTCCACTTT	CASRLAGGSYNSPLHF
NA	17	TRBD1	TRBV4-2	TRBJ1-2	TGTGCCAGCAGTGAGGTCGGACAGGGGGCGAGAAGCGATGGCTACACCTTC	CASSEVGQGARSDGYTF
NA	13	NA	TRBV27	TRBJ2-7	TGTGCCAGCAGTTTATTGCGAGGGATGGAGCAGTACTTC	CASSLLRGMEQYF
NA	15	TRBD2	TRBV5-6	TRBJ2-1	TGTGCCAGCAGCCTCACGGGACTAGCGAGGAATGAGCAGTTCTTC	CASSLTGLARNEQFF
NA	18	TRBD2	TRBV10-3	TRBJ2-2	TGTGCCATCAGTGGTTGGACTAGCGGGAAAGGGGACACCGGGGAGCTGTTTTTT	CAISGWTSGKGDTGELFF
NA	14	NA	TRBV5-8	TRBJ1-1	TGTGCCAGCAGCTTGATGGAGGGCGGCACTGAAGCTTTCTTT	CASSLMEGGTEAFF
few	16	TRBD1	TRBV27	TRBJ1-1	TGTGCCAGCAGTTTCACCGGACAGGGGAAATACACTGAAACTTTCTTT	CASSFTGQGKYTETFF
NA	14	TRBD1	TRBV9	TRBJ1-6	TGTGCCAGCAGCCCCCGGACAGGGAATTCACCCCTCCACTTT	CASSPRTGNSPLHF
NA	14	NA	TRBV29-1	TRBJ2-7	TGCAGCGTTGCCGCGGGCGGCAGCATCTACGAGCAGTACTTC	CSVAAGGSIYEQYF
NA	14	TRBD1	TRBV13	TRBJ1-1	TGTGCCAGCAGCTTCGGGACAGGGAGGACTGAAGCTTTCTTT	CASSFGTGRTEAFF
NA	14	TRBD2	TRBV30	TRBJ2-1	TGTGCCTGGTTTCGGGCGGGAGCCGGCAATGAGCAGTTCTTC	CAWFRAGAGNEQFF
few	16	TRBD2	TRBV7-9	TRBJ2-2	TGTGCCAGCAGCTTATTCGGGACTAGCTGGCCTGGGGAGCTGTTTTTT	CASSLFGTSWPGELFF
NA	15	NA	TRBV5-4	TRBJ2-7	TGTGCCAGCAGCCCCCTCGGGGGAAGTTCGTACGAGCAGTACTTC	CASSPLGGSSYEQYF
NA	15	NA	TRBV7-2	TRBJ1-4	TGTGCCAGCAGCTTCCAAAGGGGAACTAATGAAAAACTGTTTTTT	CASSFQRGTNEKLFF
NA	12	NA	TRBV13	TRBJ1-1	TGTGCCAGCAGCTTTTGGCAGGCTGAAGCTTTCTTT	CASSFWQAEAFF
NA	11	NA	TRBV11-2	TRBJ2-5	TGTGCCAGCACTTCCGGTTGGGAGCAGTACTTC	CASTSGWEQYF
NA	15	NA	TRBV29-1	TRBJ1-2	TGCAGCGTTGAAGCTAAATTTGCAGGGCAATATGGCTACACCTTC	CSVEAKFAGQYGYTF
NA	12	TRBD1	TRBV19	TRBJ2-4	TGTGCCAGTAGTGAGACAGGGGAGGTGTCGGACTTC	CASSETGEVSDF
NA	16	TRBD2	TRBV4-2	TRBJ2-5	TGTGCCAGCAGCCGATTTCTAGCGGGAGAACGGGAGACCCAGTACTTC	CASSRFLAGERETQYF
NA	14	NA	TRBV27	TRBJ2-2	TGTGCCAGCAGGAGGGCTAGCGACACCGGGGAGCTGTTTTTT	CASRRASDTGELFF
NA	17	NA	TRBV5-5	TRBJ2-5	TGTGCCAGCAGCTTGGGCCGGTTCTCTTACTCCGCGGAGACCCAGTACTTC	CASSLGRFSYSAETQYF
NA	16	NA	TRBV6-6	TRBJ1-1	TGTGCCAGCAGGGACGGACAGCTATTTATGAACACTGAAGCTTTCTTT	CASRDGQLFMNTEAFF
NA	16	NA	TRBV25-1	TRBJ2-2	TGTGCCAGCAGTGCGCGGTCCGCCGCGAACACCGGGGAGCTGTTTTTT	CASSARSAANTGELFF
NA	15	NA	TRBV7-2	TRBJ1-1	TGTGCCAGCAGCTTAACAGACGCCCCGAACACTGAAGCTTTCTTT	CASSLTDAPNTEAFF
NA	18	TRBD1	TRBV4-2	TRBJ1-2	TGTGCCAGCAGCCATCCTAGGGGGGGACAGGGGGCTAACTATGGCTACACCTTC	CASSHPRGGQGANYGYTF
once	15	NA	TRBV11-3	TRBJ2-2	TGTGCCAGCAGGGAAGAGACAGGGAACACCGGGGAGCTGTTTTTT	CASREETGNTGELFF
NA	15	TRBD2	TRBV5-1	TRBJ2-7	TGCGCCAGCAGCTTGGGCAGCGGGAGGGCCCACGAGCAGTACTTC	CASSLGSGRAHEQYF
few	15	TRBD2	TRBV7-2	TRBJ2-7	TGTGCCAGCAGCTTAGATCCTAGCGGACCCTACGAGCAGTACTTC	CASSLDPSGPYEQYF
NA	13	NA	TRBV18	TRBJ1-5	TGTGCCAGCTCACCCGTGAGCAATCAGCCCCAGCATTTT	CASSPVSNQPQHF
NA	12	NA	TRBV28	TRBJ2-7	TGTGCCAGCAGCCTCAGCTCCTACGAGCAGTACTTC	CASSLSSYEQYF
NA	15	TRBD1	TRBV5-4	TRBJ2-1	TGTGCCAGCAGCGAGACAGGGAGCTCCTACAATGAGCAGTTCTTC	CASSETGSSYNEQFF
NA	14	NA	TRBV6-1	TRBJ2-7	TGTGCCAGCAGACTTGACAGGTACTCCTACGAGCAGTACTTC	CASRLDRYSYEQYF
NA	16	TRBD2	TRBV5-4	TRBJ2-1	TGTGCCAGCAGCTTGATGTCTAGCGGGAGGGGAAATGAGCAGTTCTTC	CASSLMSSGRGNEQFF
NA	16	NA	TRBV5-1	TRBJ1-5	TGCGCCAGCAGCGCTCGAGGGGGGGAGGGCAATCAGCCCCAGCATTTT	CASSARGGEGNQPQHF
NA	16	NA	TRBV2	TRBJ1-1	TGTGCCAGCAGTGTTGCAGGCCTTGCCAGTACCACTGAAGCTTTCTTT	CASSVAGLASTTEAFF
NA	16	NA	TRBV6-5	TRBJ1-5	TGTGCCAGCAGTTACTCGAGAACAGGCCCGAATCAGCCCCAGCATTTT	CASSYSRTGPNQPQHF
NA	15	TRBD1	TRBV27	TRBJ1-2	TGTGCCGGCAGCATCATGGGGCCAGGGACAGGAGGCTACACCTTC	CAGSIMGPGTGGYTF
NA	12	NA	TRBV7-6	TRBJ2-1	TGTGCCAGCAGCCGAGTGGAGGATGAGCAGTTCTTC	CASSRVEDEQFF
NA	15	TRBD1	TRBV28	TRBJ1-5	TGTGCCAGCAGTTCCCCAACGACAGGGGATCAGCCCCAGCATTTT	CASSSPTTGDQPQHF
NA	15	TRBD1	TRBV7-9	TRBJ1-6	TGTGCCAGCAGCTTAGCGGGGACAGGGAGGTCACCCCTCCACTTT	CASSLAGTGRSPLHF